This T cell receptor beta chain was captured in a study of blood T cell repertoires in COVID-19. Study-wide context: The United States, Italy and Spain supplied acute and convalescent COVID-19 samples. In each case, the material was cDNA or gDNA derived from T cells, B-cell-depleted T cells, or PBMCs.

Original data processing: Scientists estimated how many nucleated cells there were by amplifying reference gene primers. Repertoires were generated with immunoSEQ multiplex PCR, while TCRdb's copy carries only in-frame clones and drops some. V and J calls and clone size are those listed in that table; D and trimming were worked out from the DNA. Of approximately 140,000 clones listed, 70% to 90% are singletons. The CDR3 has 14 amino acids. The sample comprised peripheral blood. The TCR comes from a man between 65 and 85 years old with active COVID-19. The chain recombines TRBV21-1 with TRBJ2-5; the DNA was not used to check the table's D call, TRBD1. TRBV21-1 is designated a pseudogene. DNA for the CDR3: TGTGCCAGCAGCATGGCCCTTAAGAAAGAGACCCAGTACTTC. Translation: CASSMALKKETQYF.